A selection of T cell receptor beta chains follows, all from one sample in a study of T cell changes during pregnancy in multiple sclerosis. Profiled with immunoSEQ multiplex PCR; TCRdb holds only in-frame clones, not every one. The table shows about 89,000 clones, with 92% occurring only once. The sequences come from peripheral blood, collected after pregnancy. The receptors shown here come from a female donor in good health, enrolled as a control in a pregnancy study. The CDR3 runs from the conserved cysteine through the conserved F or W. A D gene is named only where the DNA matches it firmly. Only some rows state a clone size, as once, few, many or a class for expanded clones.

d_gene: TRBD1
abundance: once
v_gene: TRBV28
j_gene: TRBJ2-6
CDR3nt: TGTGCCAGCAGAAGCCGGGACAGGGGAGCTGGGGCCAACGTCCTGACTTTC
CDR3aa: CASRSRDRGAGANVLTF

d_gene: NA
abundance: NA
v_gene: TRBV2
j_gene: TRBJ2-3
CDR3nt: TGTGCCAGCAGTGAATCTTACAGAGCCCTCACAGATACGCAGTATTTT
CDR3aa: CASSESYRALTDTQYF

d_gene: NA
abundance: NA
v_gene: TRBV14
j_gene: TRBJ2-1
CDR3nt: TGTGCCAGCAGCCAAGATTTTGGACTTTACAATGAGCAGTTCTTC
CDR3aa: CASSQDFGLYNEQFF

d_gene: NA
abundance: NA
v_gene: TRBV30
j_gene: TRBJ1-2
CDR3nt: TGTGCCTGGTTCGGCGGGCGGGACTATGGCTACACCTTC
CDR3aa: CAWFGGRDYGYTF

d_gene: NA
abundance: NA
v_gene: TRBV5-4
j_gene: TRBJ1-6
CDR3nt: TGTGCCAGCAGCCTAAAGGACACCTATAATTCACCCCTCCACTTT
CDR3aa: CASSLKDTYNSPLHF

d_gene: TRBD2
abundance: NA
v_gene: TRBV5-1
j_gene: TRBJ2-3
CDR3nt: TGCGACACCTTCAGCGGGGCGACCCAGTGTACGCAGTATTTT
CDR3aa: CDTFSGATQCTQYF

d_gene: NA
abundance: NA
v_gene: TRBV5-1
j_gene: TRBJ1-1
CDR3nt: TGCGCCAGCAGTAAGACAGTGAACACTGAAGCTTTCTTT
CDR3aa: CASSKTVNTEAFF

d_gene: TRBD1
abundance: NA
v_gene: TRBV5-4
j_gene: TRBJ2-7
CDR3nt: TGTGCCAGCAGCTTGGACCAGGGGGCACGTTACGAGCAGTACTTC
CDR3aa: CASSLDQGARYEQYF

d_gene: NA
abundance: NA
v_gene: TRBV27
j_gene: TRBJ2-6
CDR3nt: TGTGCCAGCAGTTTACGAGGAGTTGCTGGGGCCAACGTCCTGACTTTC
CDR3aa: CASSLRGVAGANVLTF

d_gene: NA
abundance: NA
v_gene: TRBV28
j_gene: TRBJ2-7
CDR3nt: TGTGCCAGCAGTGACGGACAGAGTTATTACGAGCAGTACTTC
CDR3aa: CASSDGQSYYEQYF

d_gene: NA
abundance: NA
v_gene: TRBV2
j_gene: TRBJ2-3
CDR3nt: TGTGCCAGCAAGGGGGACAGCACAGATACGCAGTATTTT
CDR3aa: CASKGDSTDTQYF

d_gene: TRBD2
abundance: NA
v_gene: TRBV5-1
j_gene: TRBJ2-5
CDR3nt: TGCGCCAGCAGCTTGGCCATGCGGGGGGGCCTGGGAGAGACCCAGTACTTC
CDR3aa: CASSLAMRGGLGETQYF

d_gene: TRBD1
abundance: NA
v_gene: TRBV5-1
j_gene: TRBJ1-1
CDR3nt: TGCGCCAGCAGCTTACAGGGGGATGACACTGAAGCTTTCTTT
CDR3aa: CASSLQGDDTEAFF

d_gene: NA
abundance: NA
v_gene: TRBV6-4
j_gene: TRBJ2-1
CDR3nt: TGTGCCAGCAGTGACTCACAAACCGGGACAGAGCAGTTCTTC
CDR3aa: CASSDSQTGTEQFF

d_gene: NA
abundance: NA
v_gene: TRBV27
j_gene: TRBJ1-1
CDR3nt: TGTGCCAGCAGTATTGTACGGGGGATTCGGGAGAACACTGAAGCTTTCTTT
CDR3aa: CASSIVRGIRENTEAFF

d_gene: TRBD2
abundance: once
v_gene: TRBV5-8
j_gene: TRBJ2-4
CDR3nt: TGTGCCAGCAGCTATAGACTAGCGGGAAGGAGGGATGCCAAAAACATTCAGTACTTC
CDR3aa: CASSYRLAGRRDAKNIQYF

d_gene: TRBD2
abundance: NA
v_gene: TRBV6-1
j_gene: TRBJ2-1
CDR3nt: TGTGCCAGCAGTGAAGCGAAGACTAGCGGGGGCTACAATGAGCAGTTCTTC
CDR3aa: CASSEAKTSGGYNEQFF

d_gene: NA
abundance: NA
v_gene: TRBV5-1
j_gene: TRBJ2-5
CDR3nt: TGCGCCAGCAGCTTGGAGGGGCGTGGGGAGACCCAGTACTTC
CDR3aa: CASSLEGRGETQYF

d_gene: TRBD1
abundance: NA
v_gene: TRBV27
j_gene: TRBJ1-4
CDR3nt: TGTGCCAGCAGTTCTAGAGGACAGGGGGCTAATGAAAAACTGTTTTTT
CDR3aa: CASSSRGQGANEKLFF

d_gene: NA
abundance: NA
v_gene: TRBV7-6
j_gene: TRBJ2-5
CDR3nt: TGTGCCAGCAGCTTAGGGCAGCAAGAGACCCAGTACTTC
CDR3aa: CASSLGQQETQYF

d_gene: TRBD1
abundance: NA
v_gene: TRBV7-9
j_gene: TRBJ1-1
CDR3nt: TGTGCCAGCAGCGGTGGGACAGAGCGAAACACTGAAGCTTTCTTT
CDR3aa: CASSGGTERNTEAFF

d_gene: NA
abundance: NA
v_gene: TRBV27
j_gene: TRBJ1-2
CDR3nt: TGTGCCAGCAGGCCCGGCGGGAGAAACTATGGCTACACCTTC
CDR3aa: CASRPGGRNYGYTF

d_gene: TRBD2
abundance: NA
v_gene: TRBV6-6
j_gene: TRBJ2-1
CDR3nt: TGTGCCAGCAGTCGGACTAGCGGGGGGTCCAATGAGCAGTTCTTC
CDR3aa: CASSRTSGGSNEQFF

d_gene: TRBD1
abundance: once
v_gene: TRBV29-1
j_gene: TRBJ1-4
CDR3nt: TGCAGCGTTGACTCCGGACAGGGGGTAGGAAAACTGTTTTTT
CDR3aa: CSVDSGQGVGKLFF

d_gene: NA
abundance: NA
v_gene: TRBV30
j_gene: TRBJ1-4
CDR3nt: TGTGCCTGGATCGGCCAGGGAACTAATGAAAAACTGTTTTTT
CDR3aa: CAWIGQGTNEKLFF

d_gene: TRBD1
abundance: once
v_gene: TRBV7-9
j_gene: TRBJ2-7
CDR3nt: TGTGCCAGCAGCTTAGGACAGGGGCTCTACGAGCAGTACTTC
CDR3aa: CASSLGQGLYEQYF

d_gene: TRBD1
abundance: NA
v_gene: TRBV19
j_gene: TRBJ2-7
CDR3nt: TGTGCCAGTGGGTCGGGCAGGGGGCCCGAGCAGTACTTC
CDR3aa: CASGSGRGPEQYF

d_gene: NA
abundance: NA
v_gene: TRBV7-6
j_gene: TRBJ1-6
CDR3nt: TGTGCCAGCAGCTTAGGCAGTTTATATAATTCACCCCTCCACTTT
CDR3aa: CASSLGSLYNSPLHF

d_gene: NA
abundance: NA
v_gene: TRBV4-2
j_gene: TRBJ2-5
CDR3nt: TGTGCCAGCAGCCCAGAGACGGGGGTAGCGGAGACCCAGTACTTC
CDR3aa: CASSPETGVAETQYF

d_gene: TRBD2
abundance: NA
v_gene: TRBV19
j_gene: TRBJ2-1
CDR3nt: TGTGCCACAGAGCGGGGGGGGAGGAATGAGCAGTTCTTC
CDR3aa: CATERGGRNEQFF

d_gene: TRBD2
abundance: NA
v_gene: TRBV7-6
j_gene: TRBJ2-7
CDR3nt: TGTGCCAGCAGCTTAGGACAGAGCGGGGAAGCCGACTACGAGCAGTACTTC
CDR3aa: CASSLGQSGEADYEQYF

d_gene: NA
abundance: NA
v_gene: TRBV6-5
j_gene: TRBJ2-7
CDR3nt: TGTGCCAGCAGTTACGGGTTGGGGAGCGAGCAGTACTTC
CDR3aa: CASSYGLGSEQYF

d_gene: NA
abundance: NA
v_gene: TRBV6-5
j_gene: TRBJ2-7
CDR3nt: TGTGCCAGCAGCCCCGCGAGTTCCTACGAGCAGTACTTC
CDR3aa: CASSPASSYEQYF

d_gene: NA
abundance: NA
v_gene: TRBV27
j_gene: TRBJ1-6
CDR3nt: TGTGCCAGCAGTCGTGACACCGCAAGGCCCCTCCACTTT
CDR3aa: CASSRDTARPLHF

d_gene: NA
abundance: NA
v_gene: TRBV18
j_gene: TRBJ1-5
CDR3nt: TGTGCCAGCTCACCACCGTTGGCAGGGGCGGGTCAGCCCCAGCATTTT
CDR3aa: CASSPPLAGAGQPQHF

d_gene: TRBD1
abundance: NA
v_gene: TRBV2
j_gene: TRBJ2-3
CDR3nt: TGTGCCAGCAGTCCCTTAGACAGGGGAATCACAGATACGCAGTATTTT
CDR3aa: CASSPLDRGITDTQYF

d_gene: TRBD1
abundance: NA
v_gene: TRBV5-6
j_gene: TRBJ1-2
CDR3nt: TGTGCCAGCAGCTCTCGACAGGGGCGCGGCTACACCTTC
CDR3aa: CASSSRQGRGYTF

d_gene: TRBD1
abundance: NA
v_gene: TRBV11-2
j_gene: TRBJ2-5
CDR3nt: TGTGCCAGCAGCTTCGGCGGGGGGACAGGGGGTTACCAAGAGACCCAGTACTTC
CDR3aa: CASSFGGGTGGYQETQYF

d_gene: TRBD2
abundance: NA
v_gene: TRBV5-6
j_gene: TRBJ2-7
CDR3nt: TGTGCCAGCAGCTTTCGCGCTAGCGGGGCCTACGAGCAGTACTTC
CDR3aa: CASSFRASGAYEQYF

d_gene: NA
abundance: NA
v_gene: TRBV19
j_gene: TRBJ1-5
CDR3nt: TGTGCCAGTAGTATTTGGGGGGTCGGCAATCAGCCCCAGCATTTT
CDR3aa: CASSIWGVGNQPQHF

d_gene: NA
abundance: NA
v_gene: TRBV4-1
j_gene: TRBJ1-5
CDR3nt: TGCGCCAGCAGCCAACCCTCTAAGAGGGCCCAGCCCCAGCATTTT
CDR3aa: CASSQPSKRAQPQHF

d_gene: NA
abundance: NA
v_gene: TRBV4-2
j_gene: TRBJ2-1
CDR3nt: TGTGCCAGCAGCCAAGATCAGGAGGAGGCCACATACAATGAGCAGTTCTTC
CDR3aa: CASSQDQEEATYNEQFF

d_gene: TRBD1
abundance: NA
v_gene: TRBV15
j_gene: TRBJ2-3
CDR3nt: TGTGCCACCAGCAGAGATCGAGGACAGGGTAGGGATACGCAGTATTTT
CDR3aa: CATSRDRGQGRDTQYF

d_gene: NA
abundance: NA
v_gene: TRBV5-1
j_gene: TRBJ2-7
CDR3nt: TGCGCCAGCAGCTCGCCCCGTTCGAGGGTATTC
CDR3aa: CASSSPRSRVF

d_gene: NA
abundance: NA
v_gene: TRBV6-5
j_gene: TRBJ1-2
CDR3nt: TGTGCCAGCAGTTACCAGATACGGGGGGGCTATGGCTACACCTTC
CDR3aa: CASSYQIRGGYGYTF

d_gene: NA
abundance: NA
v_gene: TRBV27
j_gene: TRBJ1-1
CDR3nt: TGTGCCAGCAGTTTTGCCGGGACAGAAGCTTTCTTT
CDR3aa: CASSFAGTEAFF

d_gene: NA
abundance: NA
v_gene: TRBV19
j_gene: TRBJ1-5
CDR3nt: TGTGCCAGTAGTATATGGGGACACCACCAGGGGCCCCAGCATTTT
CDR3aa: CASSIWGHHQGPQHF

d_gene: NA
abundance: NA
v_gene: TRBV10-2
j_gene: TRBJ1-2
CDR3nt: TGCGCCAGCAGTGCGTCTTACGGTTCGGGCTACACCTTC
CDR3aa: CASSASYGSGYTF

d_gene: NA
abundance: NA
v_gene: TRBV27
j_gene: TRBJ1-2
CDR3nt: TGTGCCAGCAGATACGGGACTTCGGGGGGATATGGCTACACCTTC
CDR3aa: CASRYGTSGGYGYTF

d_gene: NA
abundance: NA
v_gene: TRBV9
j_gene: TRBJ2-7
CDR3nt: TGTGCCAGCAGCCCCCGGACAGACTCCTACGAGCAGTACTTC
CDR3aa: CASSPRTDSYEQYF

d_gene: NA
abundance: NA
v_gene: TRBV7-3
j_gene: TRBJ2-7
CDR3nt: TGTGCCAGCAGCGGACCCGGGACGGAGGGCTACGAGCAGTACTTC
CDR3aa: CASSGPGTEGYEQYF

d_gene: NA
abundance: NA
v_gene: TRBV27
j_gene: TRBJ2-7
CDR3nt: TGTGCCAGCAGTTCCTGGACAGCCTCCTACGAGCAGTACTTC
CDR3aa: CASSSWTASYEQYF

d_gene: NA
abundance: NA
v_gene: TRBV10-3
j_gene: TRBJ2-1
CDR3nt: TGTGCCATCAGTGAGACGGGTAGCTCCTACAATGAGCAGTTCTTC
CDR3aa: CAISETGSSYNEQFF

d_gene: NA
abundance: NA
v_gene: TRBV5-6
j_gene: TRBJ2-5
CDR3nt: TGTGCCAGCAGCGCGGGCAGGGGAAGAGAAGAGACCCAGTACTTC
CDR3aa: CASSAGRGREETQYF

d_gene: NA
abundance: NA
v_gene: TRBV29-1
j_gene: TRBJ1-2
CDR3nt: TGCAGCGTTGGCGGGGCAGGATATAACTATGGCTACACCTTC
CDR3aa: CSVGGAGYNYGYTF

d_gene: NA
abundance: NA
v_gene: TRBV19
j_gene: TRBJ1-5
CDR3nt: TGTGCCAGTAGTCTTATTACCGGGCCCCAGCATTTT
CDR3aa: CASSLITGPQHF

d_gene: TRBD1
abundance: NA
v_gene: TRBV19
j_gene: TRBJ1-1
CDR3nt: TGTGCCAGTAGTACGGACAGGGTCAACGGGGTGAACACTGAAGCTTTCTTT
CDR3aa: CASSTDRVNGVNTEAFF

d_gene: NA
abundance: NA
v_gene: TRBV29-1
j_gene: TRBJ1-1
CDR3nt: TGCAGCGTTGAACGGGGGGTGAGGACTGAAGCTTTCTTT
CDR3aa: CSVERGVRTEAFF

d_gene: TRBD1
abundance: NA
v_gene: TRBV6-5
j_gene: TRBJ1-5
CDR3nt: TGTGCCAGCAGACTTGGGACAGATCGGGGTCAGCCCCAGCGTTTT
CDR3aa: CASRLGTDRGQPQRF